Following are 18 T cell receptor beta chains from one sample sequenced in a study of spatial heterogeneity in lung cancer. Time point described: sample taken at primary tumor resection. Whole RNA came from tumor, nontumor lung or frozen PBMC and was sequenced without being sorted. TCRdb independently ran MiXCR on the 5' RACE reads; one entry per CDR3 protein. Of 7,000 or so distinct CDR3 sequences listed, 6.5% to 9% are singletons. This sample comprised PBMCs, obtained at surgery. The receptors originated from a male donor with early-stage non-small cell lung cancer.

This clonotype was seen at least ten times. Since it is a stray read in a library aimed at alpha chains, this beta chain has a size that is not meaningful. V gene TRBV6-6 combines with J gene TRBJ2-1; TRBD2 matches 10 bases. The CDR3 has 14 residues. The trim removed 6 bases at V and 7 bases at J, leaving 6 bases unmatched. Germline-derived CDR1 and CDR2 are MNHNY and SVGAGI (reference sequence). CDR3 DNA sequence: TGTGCCAGCAGACAGACTAGCGGGTATAATGAGCAGTTCTTC. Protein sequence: CASRQTSGYNEQFF.

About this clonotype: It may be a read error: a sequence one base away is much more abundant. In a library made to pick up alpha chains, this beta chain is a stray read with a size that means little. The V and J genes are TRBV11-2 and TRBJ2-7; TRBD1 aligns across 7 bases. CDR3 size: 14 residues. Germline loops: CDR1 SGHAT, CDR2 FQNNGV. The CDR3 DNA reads TGTGCCAACAGCCTTGGACAGGTTTCCTACGAGCAGTACGTC. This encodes CANSLGQVSYEQYV.

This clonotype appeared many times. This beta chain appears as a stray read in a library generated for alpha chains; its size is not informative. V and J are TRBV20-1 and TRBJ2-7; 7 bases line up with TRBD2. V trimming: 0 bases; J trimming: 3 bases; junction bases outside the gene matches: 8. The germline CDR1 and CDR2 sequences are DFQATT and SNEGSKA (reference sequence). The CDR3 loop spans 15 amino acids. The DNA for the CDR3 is TGCAGTGCTAGAGATGTGCTAGCGGATCACTACGAGCAGTACTTC. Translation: CSARDVLADHYEQYF.

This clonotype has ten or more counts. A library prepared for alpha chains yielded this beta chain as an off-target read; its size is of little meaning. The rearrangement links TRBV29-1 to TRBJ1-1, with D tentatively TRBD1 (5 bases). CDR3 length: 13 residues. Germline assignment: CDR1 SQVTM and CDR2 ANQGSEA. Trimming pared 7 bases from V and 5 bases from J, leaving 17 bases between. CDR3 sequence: CSAGRTLGTEAFF. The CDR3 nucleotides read TGCAGCGCCGGCCGGACACTGGGGACTGAAGCTTTCTTT.

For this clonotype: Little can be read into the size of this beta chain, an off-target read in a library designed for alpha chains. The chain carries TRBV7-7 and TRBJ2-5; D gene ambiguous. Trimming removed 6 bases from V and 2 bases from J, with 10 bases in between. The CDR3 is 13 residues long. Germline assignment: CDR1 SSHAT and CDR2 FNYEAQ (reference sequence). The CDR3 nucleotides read TGTGCCAGCAGTTTACAGAGACAAGAGACCCAGTACTTC. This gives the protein CASSLQRQETQYF.

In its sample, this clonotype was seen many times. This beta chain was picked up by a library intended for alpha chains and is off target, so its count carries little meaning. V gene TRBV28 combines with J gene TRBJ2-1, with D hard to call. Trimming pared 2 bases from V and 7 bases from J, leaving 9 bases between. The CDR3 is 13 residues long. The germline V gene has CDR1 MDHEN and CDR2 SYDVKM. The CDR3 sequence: CASSLRWGNEQFF. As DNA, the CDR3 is TGTGCCAGCAGTTTACGTTGGGGTAATGAGCAGTTCTTC.

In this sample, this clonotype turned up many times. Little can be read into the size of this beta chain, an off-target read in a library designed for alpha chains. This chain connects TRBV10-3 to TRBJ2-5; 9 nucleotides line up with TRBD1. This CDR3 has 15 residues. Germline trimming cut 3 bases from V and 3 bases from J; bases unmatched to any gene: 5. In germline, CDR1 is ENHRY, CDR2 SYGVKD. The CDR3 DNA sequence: TGTGCCATCAGTGACCAACGGGACAGGGAAGAGACCCAGTACTTC. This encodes CAISDQRDREETQYF.

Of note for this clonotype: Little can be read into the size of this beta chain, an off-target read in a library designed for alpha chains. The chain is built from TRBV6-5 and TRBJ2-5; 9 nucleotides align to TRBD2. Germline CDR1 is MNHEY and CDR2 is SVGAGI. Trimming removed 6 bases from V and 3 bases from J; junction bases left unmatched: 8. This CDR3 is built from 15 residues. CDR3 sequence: CASSHNSGGKETQYF. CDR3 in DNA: TGTGCCAGCAGCCACAATAGCGGGGGAAAAGAGACCCAGTACTTC.

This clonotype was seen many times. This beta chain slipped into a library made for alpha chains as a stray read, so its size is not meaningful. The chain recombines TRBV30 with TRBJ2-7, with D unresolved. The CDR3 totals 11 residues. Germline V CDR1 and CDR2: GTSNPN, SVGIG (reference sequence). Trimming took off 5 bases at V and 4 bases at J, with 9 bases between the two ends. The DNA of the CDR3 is TGTGCCTGGGCCGCCTCTTACGAGCAGTACTTC. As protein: CAWAASYEQYF. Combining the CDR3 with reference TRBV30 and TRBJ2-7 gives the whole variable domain SQTIHQWPATLVQPVGSPLSLECTVEGTSNPNLYWYRQAAGRGLQLLFYSVGIGQISSEVPQNLSASRPQDRQFILSSKKLLLSDSGFYLCAWAASYEQYFGPGTRLTVT.

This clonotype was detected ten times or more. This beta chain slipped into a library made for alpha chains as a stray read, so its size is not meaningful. The CDR3 loop reads CASSVVGVTGELFF. As DNA, the CDR3 is TGTGCCAGCAGTGTAGTGGGAGTCACCGGGGAGCTGTTTTTT. This chain connects TRBV25-1 to TRBJ2-2; perhaps TRBD2 as D (5 bases). Deletions cut 4 bases from V and 4 bases from J, with 10 bases between. There are 14 residues in the CDR3. The germline gives CDR1 MGHDK, CDR2 SYGVNS.

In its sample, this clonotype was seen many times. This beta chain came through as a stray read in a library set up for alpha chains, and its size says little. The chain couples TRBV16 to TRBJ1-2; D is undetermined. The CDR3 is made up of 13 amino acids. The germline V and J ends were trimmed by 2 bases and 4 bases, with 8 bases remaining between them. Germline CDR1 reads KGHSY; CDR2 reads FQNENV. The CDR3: CASSQGVTYGYTF. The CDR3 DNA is TGTGCCAGCAGCCAAGGGGTCACCTATGGCTACACCTTC. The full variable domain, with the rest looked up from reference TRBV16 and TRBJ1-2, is GEEVAQTPKHLVRGEGQKAKLYCAPIKGHSYVFWYQQVLKNEFKFLISFQNENVFDETGMPKERFSAKCLPNSPCSLEIQATKLEDSAVYFCASSQGVTYGYTFGSGTRLTVV.

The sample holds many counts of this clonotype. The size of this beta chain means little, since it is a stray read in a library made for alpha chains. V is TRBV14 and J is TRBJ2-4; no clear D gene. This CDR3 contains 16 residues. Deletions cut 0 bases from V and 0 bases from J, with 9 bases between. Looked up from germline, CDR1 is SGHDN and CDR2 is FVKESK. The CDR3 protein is CASSQDQRLAKNIQYF. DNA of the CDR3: TGTGCCAGCAGCCAAGACCAGCGCCTAGCCAAAAACATTCAGTACTTC. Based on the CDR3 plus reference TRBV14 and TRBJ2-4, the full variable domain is EAGVTQFPSHSVIEKGQTVTLRCDPISGHDNLYWYRRVMGKEIKFLLHFVKESKQDESGMPNNRFLAERTGGTYSTLKVQPAELEDSGVYFCASSQDQRLAKNIQYFGAGTRLSVL.

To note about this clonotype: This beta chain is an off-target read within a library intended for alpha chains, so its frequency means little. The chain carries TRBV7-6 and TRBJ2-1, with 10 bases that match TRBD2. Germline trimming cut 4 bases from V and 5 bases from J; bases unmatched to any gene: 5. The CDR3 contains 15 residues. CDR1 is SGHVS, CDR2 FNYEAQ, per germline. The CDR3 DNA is TGTGCCAGCAGCTATGGACTAGCGGCTAACAATGAGCAGTTCTTC. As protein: CASSYGLAANNEQFF.

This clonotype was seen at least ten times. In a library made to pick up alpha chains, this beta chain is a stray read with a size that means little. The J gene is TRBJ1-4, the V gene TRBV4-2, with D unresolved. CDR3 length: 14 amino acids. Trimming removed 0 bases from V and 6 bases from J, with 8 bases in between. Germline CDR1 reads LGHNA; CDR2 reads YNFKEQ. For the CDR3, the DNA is TGTGCCAGCAGCCAAGAACGATTGGATGAAAAACTGTTTTTT. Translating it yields CASSQERLDEKLFF.

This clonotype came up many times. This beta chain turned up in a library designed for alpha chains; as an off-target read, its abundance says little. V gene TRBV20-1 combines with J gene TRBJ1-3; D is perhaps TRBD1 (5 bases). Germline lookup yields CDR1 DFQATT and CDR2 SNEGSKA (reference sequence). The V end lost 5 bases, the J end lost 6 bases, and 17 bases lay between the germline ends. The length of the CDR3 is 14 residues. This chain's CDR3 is CSAPGDLRENTIYF. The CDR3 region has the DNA TGCAGTGCTCCCGGGGACCTGCGGGAAAACACCATATATTTT.

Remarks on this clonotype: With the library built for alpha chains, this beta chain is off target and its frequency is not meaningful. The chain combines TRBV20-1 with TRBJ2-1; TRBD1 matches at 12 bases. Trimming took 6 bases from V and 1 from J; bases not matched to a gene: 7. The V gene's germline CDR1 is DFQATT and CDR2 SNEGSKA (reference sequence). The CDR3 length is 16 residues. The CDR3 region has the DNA TGCAGTGCGTCGGGACAGGGGGCCGTATCCTACAATGAGCAGTTCTTC. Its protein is CSASGQGAVSYNEQFF.

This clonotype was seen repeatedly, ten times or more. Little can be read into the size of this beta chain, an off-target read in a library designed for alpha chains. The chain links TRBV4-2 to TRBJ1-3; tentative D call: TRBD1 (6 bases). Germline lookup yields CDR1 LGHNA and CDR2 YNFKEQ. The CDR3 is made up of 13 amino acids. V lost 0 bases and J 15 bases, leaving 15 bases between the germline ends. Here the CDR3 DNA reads TGTGCCAGCAGCCAAGAACTCCGGGACAAGGAATATTTT. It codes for CASSQELRDKEYF.

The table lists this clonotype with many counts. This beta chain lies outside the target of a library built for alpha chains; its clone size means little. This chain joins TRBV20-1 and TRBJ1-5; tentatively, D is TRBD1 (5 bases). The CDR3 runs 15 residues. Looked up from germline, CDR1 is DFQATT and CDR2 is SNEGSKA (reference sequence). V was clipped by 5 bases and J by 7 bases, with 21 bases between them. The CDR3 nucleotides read TGCAGTGCTTCCTTTCCTCAGGGAGGAGGACAGCCCCAGCATTTT. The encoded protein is CSASFPQGGGQPQHF.